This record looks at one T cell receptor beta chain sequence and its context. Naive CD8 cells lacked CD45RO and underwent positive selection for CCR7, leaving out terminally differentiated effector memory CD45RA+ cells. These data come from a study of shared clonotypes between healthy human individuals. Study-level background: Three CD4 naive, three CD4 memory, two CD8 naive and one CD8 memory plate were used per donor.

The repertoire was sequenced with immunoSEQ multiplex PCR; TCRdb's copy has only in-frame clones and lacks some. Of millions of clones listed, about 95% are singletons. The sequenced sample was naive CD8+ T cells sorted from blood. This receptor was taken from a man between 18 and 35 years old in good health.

CDR3 in amino acids: CASSLPTPGLVNEQFF. For the CDR3, the DNA is TGTGCCAGCAGCCTACCTACCCCCGGTTTAGTCAATGAGCAGTTCTTC. The rearrangement joins TRBV7-9 to TRBJ2-1; D is uncertain. Trimming cost V 5 bases and J 6 bases, with 20 bases left between them. This CDR3 has 16 residues. Per germline, CDR1 SEHNR and CDR2 FQNEAQ (reference sequence).